Following are 20 T cell receptor beta chains from one sample sequenced in a study of T cell responses to AZD1222 COVID-19 vaccine. Sequenced by immunoSEQ multiplex PCR; TCRdb stores in-frame clones only, minus some. The table lists about 110,000 clones, approximately 92% of them singletons. Sequences were derived from peripheral blood, sampled 28 days after the second AZD1222 dose. These receptors were taken from an adult who received the AZD1222 COVID-19 vaccine.

In this sample, this clone turned up once. The rearrangement uses TRBV28 and TRBJ2-7; 7 bases are shared with TRBD1. Germline V CDR1 and CDR2: MDHEN, SYDVKM. Trimming cost V 6 bases and J 6 bases; bases outside gene matches: 2. This CDR3 contains 11 residues. The CDR3 loop is CASSDRAEQYF. In nucleotides, the CDR3 is TGTGCCAGCAGCGACAGGGCCGAGCAGTACTTC.

The chain couples TRBV10-1 to TRBJ2-1; D gene ambiguous. The germline V gene encodes CDR1 WNHNN and CDR2 SYGVQD (reference sequence). The CDR3 spans 16 residues. Trimming removed 3 bases from V and 0 bases from J, with 12 bases in between. In DNA, the CDR3 is TGCGCCAGCAGTGATCCCGGCGTTGCCTCCTACAATGAGCAGTTCTTC. Encoded protein: CASSDPGVASYNEQFF.

J is TRBJ2-3 and V is TRBV11-2; 10 bases align to TRBD1. The V segment lost 2 bases and the J segment 5 bases; nucleotides outside the gene matches: 7. Germline CDR1 is SGHAT and CDR2 is FQNNGV. The CDR3 loop spans 16 amino acids. In DNA form, the CDR3 reads TGTGCCAGCAGCTTAAGGGGGACAGGGGTTGTAGATACGCAGTATTTT. As protein: CASSLRGTGVVDTQYF.

The chain joins TRBV14 to TRBJ2-5, with D maybe TRBD1 (7 bases). CDR3 size: 13 residues. Germline V gene data show CDR1 as SGHDN and CDR2 as FVKESK. V dropped 4 bases and J dropped 5 bases, with 11 bases sitting between them. CDR3 region: CASSRGTAETQYF. The CDR3 nucleotides read TGTGCCAGCAGCCGCGGGACAGCGGAGACCCAGTACTTC.

CDR3 nucleotides: TGTGCCACCCTTCAAGCAGCCCCTGGCACGCAGTATTTT. This sequence encodes CATLQAAPGTQYF. The chain uses TRBV6-6 and TRBJ2-3; D is uncertain. This CDR3 is 13 amino acids long. The V and J ends lost 10 bases and 9 bases respectively, with 20 bases between them. CDR1 and CDR2 from the germline V gene are MNHNY and SVGAGI (reference sequence).

This chain connects TRBV15 to TRBJ2-1, with 14 bases lining up with TRBD2. V lost 5 bases and J lost 6; bases outside the gene matches: 6. This CDR3 spans 16 amino acids. CDR1 is LNHNV, CDR2 YYDKDF, per germline (reference sequence). The CDR3 here is CATSGGLAGEINEQFF. The CDR3 nucleotides are TGTGCCACCAGCGGGGGACTAGCGGGAGAGATCAATGAGCAGTTCTTC.

This chain connects TRBV6-2 or TRBV6-3 to TRBJ2-7; possibly TRBD1 for D (6 bases). Germline V CDR1 and CDR2: MNHEY, SVGEGT. Trimming shortened V by 2 bases and J by 10 bases, and 15 bases separated the two germline ends. The CDR3 totals 13 residues. CDR3 in DNA: TGTGCCAGCAGTTACAGCCAGGGGCGCTTCCAGTACTTC. This translates into CASSYSQGRFQYF.

The genes are TRBV5-1 and TRBJ1-4, with a tentative D call TRBD1 (5 bases). V dropped 4 bases and J dropped 7 bases, with 11 bases sitting between them. CDR1 SGHRS and CDR2 YFSETQ come from the germline V gene. CDR3 length: 13 amino acids. The CDR3 DNA is TGCGCCAGCAGCCAAAGGACACCTGAAAAACTGTTTTTT. This encodes CASSQRTPEKLFF.

The CDR3 region has the DNA TGTGCCAGCAGCTTAGACGGGAGGTCGGCCTACAATGAGCAGTTCTTC. Translated: CASSLDGRSAYNEQFF. The chain joins TRBV7-2 to TRBJ2-1, with 7 bases fitting TRBD2. The germline V gene encodes CDR1 SGHTA and CDR2 FQGNSA. The CDR3 spans 16 residues. The J segment lost 2 bases and the V segment lost 1 base, leaving 5 bases of the junction unmatched.

The chain uses TRBV29-1 and TRBJ2-7; 10 bases agree with TRBD2. Trimming took 5 bases from V and 3 from J; bases not matched to a gene: 16. The CDR3 consists of 17 residues. The germline V gene has CDR1 SQVTM and CDR2 ANQGSEA. The chain's CDR3 is CSVRHPLAGVTHYEQYF. The CDR3, as DNA: TGCAGCGTTCGCCACCCCCTAGCGGGAGTGACCCACTACGAGCAGTACTTC.

About this clone: The same CDR3 can be traced to other DNA sequences in this sample. The genes are TRBV27 and TRBJ1-1; D gene unclear. This CDR3 spans 13 amino acids. CDR1 is MNHEY, CDR2 SMNVEV, per germline (reference sequence). Deletions cut 3 bases from V and 1 base from J, with 6 bases between. The CDR3 here is CASSFRENTEAFF. The CDR3 DNA reads as TGTGCCAGCAGTTTTCGAGAGAACACTGAAGCTTTCTTT.

The chain links TRBV2 to TRBJ2-2, with D hard to call. CDR1 is SNHLY, CDR2 FYNNEI, per germline. The CDR3 has 15 amino acids. V was trimmed by 6 bases and J by 7 bases, leaving 18 bases between them. CDR3 region: CASRGLSQSSGELFF. CDR3 DNA sequence: TGTGCCAGCAGGGGCCTTAGTCAGTCGAGCGGGGAGCTGTTTTTT.

V and J are TRBV14 and TRBJ2-7; D gene ambiguous. From germline, CDR1 is SGHDN and CDR2 FVKESK. There are 12 residues in the CDR3. Deletions cut 4 bases from V and 0 bases from J, with 4 bases between. CDR3 nucleotide sequence: TGTGCCAGCAGCCCCTTCTCCTACGAGCAGTACTTC. Its translation: CASSPFSYEQYF.

The rearrangement joins TRBV29-1 to TRBJ2-7; 9 bases agree with TRBD2. V gave up 6 bases and J gave up 0 bases; unmatched junction bases: 6. Germline CDR1 is SQVTM and CDR2 is ANQGSEA. This CDR3 is built from 14 residues. The CDR3 here is CSVGLAWSSYEQYF. The CDR3 bases are TGCAGCGTAGGACTAGCGTGGAGCTCCTACGAGCAGTACTTC.

The chain recombines TRBV18 with TRBJ2-5; D perhaps matches TRBD1 (6 bases). CDR3 length equals 14 residues. CDR1 and CDR2 (germline): KGHSH, LQKENI. V lost 2 bases and J lost 5, with 12 bases in between. The CDR3 region is CASSPRGGRETQYF. CDR3 in DNA: TGTGCCAGCTCACCAAGAGGGGGTCGGGAGACCCAGTACTTC.

The V and J genes are TRBV28 and TRBJ2-7, with D possibly TRBD2 on 5 matching bases. Germline-derived CDR1 and CDR2 are MDHEN and SYDVKM. CDR3 length: 15 amino acids. V lost 5 bases and J lost 7, with 21 bases in between. The DNA of the CDR3 is TGTGCCAGCAGTCCTAGGACTGCAGTGCGAAGTGAGCAGTACTTC. Translated: CASSPRTAVRSEQYF.

The chain is built from TRBV3-1 (or the pseudogene TRBV3-2) and TRBJ1-2; TRBD1 agrees at 11 bases. J lost 6 bases, V lost 4 bases, and 1 base had no gene match. This CDR3 comprises 13 residues. The germline gives CDR1 LGHDT, CDR2 YNNKEL (reference sequence). The CDR3 region is CASSRDRGDGYTF. CDR3 bases: TGTGCCAGCAGCCGGGACAGGGGGGATGGCTACACCTTC.

The chain combines TRBV5-1 with TRBJ2-7, with 7 nucleotides matching TRBD2. Germline-derived CDR1 and CDR2 are SGHRS and YFSETQ. J lost 4 bases, V lost 5 bases, and 12 bases had no gene match. The CDR3 extends over 15 amino acids. The CDR3 spells CASSLRAGVAYEQYF. For the CDR3, the DNA is TGCGCCAGCAGTTTAAGGGCGGGAGTCGCGTACGAGCAGTACTTC.

The rearrangement joins TRBV28 to TRBJ2-2, with D tentatively TRBD2 (6 bases). V was pared by 5 bases and J by 4 bases, with 14 bases between. This CDR3 is 15 amino acids long. Looked up from germline, CDR1 is MDHEN and CDR2 is SYDVKM. In DNA form, the CDR3 reads TGTGCCAGCAGTCCGACGACTAGTAGCACCGGGGAGCTGTTTTTT. As protein: CASSPTTSSTGELFF.

The gene calls are TRBV7-2 and TRBJ2-7; TRBD2 agrees at 8 bases. The CDR3 covers 17 residues. The J segment lost 7 bases and the V segment lost 3 bases, leaving 17 bases of the junction unmatched. Germline V gives CDR1 SGHTA, CDR2 FQGNSA. The CDR3 spells CASSFQGPQAGAGEQYF. The CDR3, as DNA: TGTGCCAGCAGCTTTCAGGGGCCTCAAGCGGGAGCAGGGGAGCAGTACTTC.